The 22 T cell receptor beta chains below come from one sample, sequenced in a study of vaccination effects on CD4 cells after COVID-19. Following 10 days of culture, CD4+ T cells were isolated. Subjects were given two BNT162b2 or mRNA-1273 vaccine doses. Antigens of these TCRs are unknown. The table came from immunoSEQ multiplex PCR; TCRdb's copy has only in-frame clones and leaves some out. The table includes around 49,000 clones, 72% detected once. The sequencing used CD4+ T cells from PBMCs cultured without peptide, collected after COVID-19 vaccination. All receptors come from a human donor who received a COVID-19 vaccine.

This clone was observed once. V gene TRBV10-3 combines with J gene TRBJ1-1; weak D call: TRBD1 (5 bases). Trimming pared 5 bases from V and 0 bases from J, leaving 16 bases between. CDR3 size: 16 residues. Germline V gives CDR1 ENHRY, CDR2 SYGVKD. The CDR3 is CAISKDKPGVNTEAFF. CDR3 sequence (DNA): TGTGCCATCAGTAAGGACAAGCCTGGGGTGAACACTGAAGCTTTCTTT.

The V and J genes are TRBV27 and TRBJ2-7, with 9 bases identical to TRBD1. V lost 6 bases, J lost 2 bases, and 5 bases stayed unmatched. There are 14 residues in the CDR3. Germline lookup yields CDR1 MNHEY and CDR2 SMNVEV (reference sequence). CDR3 sequence reads: CASSYRQGAYEQYF. Here the CDR3 DNA reads TGTGCCAGCAGCTACCGACAGGGGGCCTACGAGCAGTACTTC.

CDR3 protein: CASSLGVRTDTQYF. CDR3 sequence (DNA): TGTGCCAGCAGCTTGGGGGTTCGCACAGATACGCAGTATTTT. The chain employs TRBV5-8 and TRBJ2-3, with no clear D. The CDR3 runs to 14 residues. CDR1 is SGHTS, CDR2 YDEGEE, per germline. The germline V and J ends were trimmed by 0 bases and 1 base, with 6 bases remaining between them.

The chain couples TRBV7-2 to TRBJ2-1, with D possibly called TRBD1 or TRBD2 (5 bases each). V lost 0 bases to trimming and J lost 4 bases, with 13 bases between them. This CDR3 region has 16 residues. Germline V gene lookup returns CDR1 SGHTA and CDR2 FQGNSA. CDR3 nucleotides: TGTGCCAGCAGCTTAGCTGTGTCTGGGGGTTACAATGAGCAGTTCTTC. This translates into CASSLAVSGGYNEQFF.

This chain links TRBV19 with TRBJ1-1; D unclear. The CDR3 totals 14 residues. With 6 bases removed from V and 0 bases from J, the gap between germline ends came to 11 bases. CDR1 and CDR2 from the germline V gene are LNHDA and SQIVND (reference sequence). CDR3 region: CASSQQQMNTEAFF. The CDR3, as DNA: TGTGCCAGTAGCCAACAGCAGATGAACACTGAAGCTTTCTTT. Based on the CDR3 plus reference TRBV19 and TRBJ1-1, the full variable domain is DGGITQSPKYLFRKEGQNVTLSCEQNLNHDAMYWYRQDPGQGLRLIYYSQIVNDFQKGDIAEGYSVSREKKESFPLTVTSAQKNPTAFYLCASSQQQMNTEAFFGQGTRLTVV.

The rearrangement links TRBV6-5 to TRBJ2-7, with 7 bases lining up with TRBD1. This CDR3 has 12 amino acids. The germline V gene encodes CDR1 MNHEY and CDR2 SVGAGI. CDR3: CAVRGPIYEQYF. The CDR3 DNA reads TGTGCTGTGAGGGGGCCTATCTACGAGCAGTACTTC.

The chain couples TRBV29-1 to TRBJ2-7; D unresolved. This CDR3 contains 14 residues. V was shortened by 7 bases and J by 0 bases, with 16 bases between the two germline ends. CDR1 is SQVTM, CDR2 ANQGSEA, per germline. The CDR3 reads CSAKDRPNSYEQYF. The CDR3 nucleotides read TGCAGCGCCAAGGACCGACCGAACTCCTACGAGCAGTACTTC.

This sequence joins TRBV15 and TRBJ2-7, with a tentative D call TRBD2 (5 bases). Between the trimmed V and J ends, which lost 0 bases and 3 bases, there was a span of 9 bases. The CDR3 loop spans 14 amino acids. CDR1 is LNHNV and CDR2 is YYDKDF in the germline V gene (reference sequence). CDR3 DNA sequence: TGTGCCACCAGCAGAGACCCGGGAAACTACGAGCAGTACTTC. Its translation: CATSRDPGNYEQYF.

The V gene is TRBV3-1 (or the pseudogene TRBV3-2), the J gene TRBJ1-3; D is ambiguous. The CDR3 contains 12 residues. Between the trimmed V and J ends, which lost 1 base and 6 bases, there was a span of 4 bases. Germline V gene data show CDR1 as LGHDT and CDR2 as YNNKEL (reference sequence). The DNA of the CDR3 is TGTGCCAGCAGCCAAGCAATAAACACCATATATTTT. It translates to CASSQAINTIYF.

This chain joins TRBV29-1 and TRBJ1-1; 8 bases fit TRBD1. CDR1 is SQVTM and CDR2 is ANQGSEA in the germline V gene. The ends lost 4 bases at V and 7 bases at J; junction bases unmatched: 8. This CDR3 region has 13 residues. The CDR3 protein is CSVGQGLFDEAFF. CDR3 sequence (DNA): TGCAGCGTTGGACAGGGGCTATTTGATGAAGCTTTCTTT. Full variable domain (missing parts from reference TRBV29-1 and TRBJ1-1): SAVISQKPSRDICQRGTSLTIQCQVDSQVTMMFWYRQQPGQSLTLIATANQGSEATYESGFVIDKFPISRPNLTFSTLTVSNMSPEDSSIYLCSVGQGLFDEAFFGQGTRLTVV.

The gene calls are TRBV9 and TRBJ2-1, with D possibly being TRBD1 (5 bases). Trimming pared 2 bases from V and 0 bases from J, leaving 9 bases between. This CDR3 is built from 15 residues. The germline CDR1 and CDR2 sequences are SGDLS and YYNGEE. The CDR3 DNA sequence: TGTGCCAGCAGCGTTTTAGGGGACTCCTACAATGAGCAGTTCTTC. Its translation is CASSVLGDSYNEQFF.

This clone occurred a few times. The V gene is TRBV5-4, the J gene TRBJ1-2, with TRBD1 matching 12 bases. The CDR3 totals 18 residues. J gave up 3 bases and V 2 bases, and 11 bases lay outside the gene matches. CDR1 is SGHNT and CDR2 is YYREEE in the germline V gene (reference sequence). In nucleotides, the CDR3 is TGTGCCAGCAGCTTCGGGGGACAGGGGGCTTTCGTGTACTATGGCTACACCTTC. This gives the protein CASSFGGQGAFVYYGYTF. Based on the CDR3 plus reference TRBV5-4 and TRBJ1-2, the full variable domain is ETGVTQSPTHLIKTRGQQVTLRCSSQSGHNTVSWYQQALGQGPQFIFQYYREEENGRGNFPPRFSGLQFPNYSSELNVNALELDDSALYLCASSFGGQGAFVYYGYTFGSGTRLTVV.

The chain is built from TRBV11-3 and TRBJ2-7; 12 bases fit TRBD2. V was pared by 5 bases and J by 1 base, with 3 bases of the junction left unmatched. CDR1 and CDR2 (germline): SGHNT, YENEEA. The CDR3 is made up of 15 amino acids. The CDR3 nucleotides read TGTGCCAGCAGCCAGACTAGCGGGAGTTCCTACGAGCAGTACTTC. Translation: CASSQTSGSSYEQYF.

This clone has more than one count but fewer than ten. V usage is TRBV27 and J usage is TRBJ2-7; D perhaps matches TRBD1 (5 bases). The CDR3 is 13 amino acids. The germline V gene encodes CDR1 MNHEY and CDR2 SMNVEV (reference sequence). V was pared by 6 bases and J by 3 bases, with 12 bases between. CDR3 loop: CASSVREYYEQYF. The CDR3 region has the DNA TGTGCCAGCAGCGTCAGGGAATACTACGAGCAGTACTTC.

The rearrangement joins TRBV24-1 to TRBJ2-1; 12 bases match TRBD2. With 9 bases clipped from V and 8 bases from J, the junction kept 7 bases outside the gene matches. Germline V CDR1 and CDR2: KGHDR, SFDVKD. CDR3 length equals 14 residues. CDR3 loop: CATGTSGRSDEQFF. The CDR3 DNA reads TGTGCCACCGGAACTAGCGGGAGGTCTGATGAGCAGTTCTTC.

This chain links TRBV30 with TRBJ2-5; D may be TRBD1 (6 bases). V dropped 2 bases and J dropped 1 base, with 8 bases sitting between them. The CDR3 is 13 residues long. From germline, CDR1 is GTSNPN and CDR2 SVGIG (reference sequence). DNA for the CDR3: TGTGCCTGGAGTTCAGGGGTCCAAGAGACCCAGTACTTC. Residues: CAWSSGVQETQYF.

The chain is built from TRBV11-3 and TRBJ2-7; TRBD1 aligns across 8 bases. Germline V gene lookup returns CDR1 SGHNT and CDR2 YENEEA. V dropped 5 bases and J dropped 5; count of bases not matched to a gene: 11. The length of the CDR3 is 15 residues. The CDR3 nucleotides are TGTGCCAGCAGCACCGGACAGGGCGAGAGGGACGAGCAGTACTTC. Its protein product is CASSTGQGERDEQYF.

This clone was counted between two and nine times. The chain carries TRBV18 and TRBJ1-1; TRBD1 matches at 7 bases. The CDR3 has 15 amino acids. Trimming cost V 4 bases and J 1 base; bases outside gene matches: 6. CDR1 is KGHSH, CDR2 LQKENI, per germline. CDR3 sequence: CASSQIQGRNTEAFF. The CDR3, as DNA: TGTGCCAGCTCACAAATACAGGGGCGGAACACTGAAGCTTTCTTT.

The chain combines TRBV13 with TRBJ2-5; TRBD1 matches 10 bases. The germline V gene has CDR1 PRHDT and CDR2 FYEKMQ (reference sequence). After removal of 4 bases from V and 2 bases from J, the junction contained 7 bases not matched to a gene. The CDR3 has 16 residues. CDR3 in DNA: TGTGCCAGCAGCTCGCGACAGGGGGCGCTTCAAGAGACCCAGTACTTC. Protein product: CASSSRQGALQETQYF.

The CDR3 nucleotides read TGTGCCAGCAGTTCTAATAATCAGGGATGGGAAAAACTGTTTTTT. The encoded protein is CASSSNNQGWEKLFF. The chain combines TRBV28 with TRBJ1-4; D is possibly TRBD1 (5 bases). Germline V CDR1 and CDR2: MDHEN, SYDVKM. V dropped 4 bases and J dropped 8 bases, with 17 bases sitting between them. This CDR3 is built from 15 residues. The full variable domain, completed using reference TRBV28 and TRBJ1-4, is DVKVTQSSRYLVKRTGEKVFLECVQDMDHENMFWYRQDPGLGLRLIYFSYDVKMKEKGDIPEGYSVSREKKERFSLILESASTNQTSMYLCASSSNNQGWEKLFFGSGTQLSVL.

This clone showed up just once. This chain uses TRBV3-1 (or the pseudogene TRBV3-2) with TRBJ1-2; a weak D match, TRBD1 (6 bases). Germline loops: CDR1 LGHDT, CDR2 YNNKEL (reference sequence). With 0 bases removed from V and 8 bases from J, the gap between germline ends came to 13 bases. The CDR3 extends over 14 amino acids. Here the CDR3 DNA reads TGTGCCAGCAGCCAAGAAGGGGGGAACCGGGGCTACACCTTC. Translation gives CASSQEGGNRGYTF.

The rearrangement links TRBV6-5 to TRBJ1-5; D remains ambiguous. From germline, CDR1 is MNHEY and CDR2 SVGAGI. This CDR3 comprises 12 residues. Trimming removed 7 bases at V and 6 bases at J, with 10 bases between. CDR3 DNA sequence: TGTGCCAGCACCTCTGGAGGTCAGCCCCAGCATTTT. Protein sequence: CASTSGGQPQHF.